The present T cell receptor beta chain was sequenced within a study of blood T cells in healthy people across ages. Study details: Per two T cells, about one barcoded beta molecule was captured through template switching. Whole-study results and caveats: The donors' CMV status was not determined, possibly confounding changes in expanded clonotypes. Among T cells, TCR beta diversity per million cells dropped roughly linearly as age rose. Across samples, TCR beta diversity tracked strongly with naive T cell percentage.

Alongside a J-beta primer mix, a sample-barcoded 5' primer served in a second PCR lasting roughly 7 to 11 cycles. TCRdb re-called the 5' RACE reads with MiXCR, one entry per CDR3 protein. Here the sample spans around 1.5 million distinct CDR3 sequences, approximately 60% being singletons. As concerns this clonotype: Its cognate antigen is unknown.

Per germline, CDR1 SEHNR and CDR2 FQNEAQ (reference sequence). CDR3 length equals 15 residues. V lost 3 bases and J lost 3; bases outside the gene matches: 4. The J gene is TRBJ2-3, the V gene TRBV7-9, with 9 bases that match TRBD1. Sequenced: blood. This TCR derives from a man younger than 35 in good health. CDR3 region: CASSFATGGTDTQYF. The CDR3 DNA is TGTGCCAGCAGCTTTGCGACAGGGGGTACAGATACGCAGTATTTT.